Presented here are 27 T cell receptor beta chains from one specimen sequenced in a study of T-cell reconstitution after alpha-beta-depleted transplantation in children. TCRbeta library construction was performed incorporating unique molecular identifiers. Each CDR3 protein gets one entry after TCRdb re-called the PCR reads with MiXCR. This table has 360,000 or so distinct CDR3 sequences, over 20% appearing once. Sequences were derived from PBMCs from the stem cell graft donor, sampled from the stem cell graft. All receptors derive from a human donor who donated a stem cell graft to a child with acute myeloid leukemia.

V and J are TRBV25-1 and TRBJ2-7, with 9 nucleotides matching TRBD1. The CDR3 has 14 amino acids. V was clipped by 2 bases and J by 3 bases; unmatched bases: 2. Germline V gene lookup returns CDR1 MGHDK and CDR2 SYGVNS. The CDR3 nucleotides are TGTGCCAGCAGTGAACCGGGACAGGGCTACGAGCAGTACTTC. This translates into CASSEPGQGYEQYF.

CDR3 DNA: TGTGCCAGCAGTGTGTCCCCTACAGCTGCAGCCTACGAGCAGTACTTC. Residues: CASSVSPTAAAYEQYF. The chain recombines TRBV28 with TRBJ2-7, with no clear D. The V gene lost 5 bases and the J gene lost 2 bases, with 19 bases spanning the gap. This CDR3 has 16 amino acids. Looked up from germline, CDR1 is MDHEN and CDR2 is SYDVKM.

This clonotype was observed a few times. The genes are TRBV29-1 and TRBJ1-4; D remains ambiguous. V lost 4 bases and J lost 5, with 11 bases in between. This CDR3 has 13 amino acids. The germline V gene encodes CDR1 SQVTM and CDR2 ANQGSEA. DNA of the CDR3: TGCAGCGTTGTGCTTACTGGGAATGAAAAACTGTTTTTT. Amino acid sequence: CSVVLTGNEKLFF.

This clonotype was counted many times. J is TRBJ2-2 and V is TRBV5-1, with 7 bases fitting TRBD2. Germline CDR1 SGHRS, CDR2 YFSETQ. V lost 2 bases to trimming and J lost 3 bases; unmatched junction nucleotides: 4. The CDR3 spans 15 residues. Here the CDR3 reads CASSFETSYTGELFF. The CDR3 coding sequence is TGCGCCAGCAGCTTCGAGACTAGCTACACCGGGGAGCTGTTTTTT.

The V gene is TRBV6-2 or TRBV6-3, the J gene TRBJ2-1; 8 bases line up with TRBD1. The CDR3 totals 13 residues. Germline trimming cut 6 bases from V and 7 bases from J; bases unmatched to any gene: 5. Germline V lookup: CDR1 MNHEY, CDR2 SVGEGT. The CDR3 nucleotides read TGTGCCAGCAGGGACGACAGGGGTAATGAGCAGTTCTTC. It encodes CASRDDRGNEQFF.

This clonotype was observed a handful of times. The rearrangement links TRBV6-5 to TRBJ2-5; D uncertain. V was shortened by 2 bases and J by 3 bases, with 7 bases between the two germline ends. The CDR3 covers 13 residues. Germline CDR1 and CDR2: MNHEY and SVGAGI. CDR3 loop: CASSYVVEETQYF. The DNA of the CDR3 is TGTGCCAGCAGTTACGTGGTTGAAGAGACCCAGTACTTC.

The chain has TRBV28 and TRBJ2-7, with a weak D call TRBD1 (5 bases). The germline V and J ends were trimmed by 3 bases and 0 bases, with 9 bases remaining between them. This CDR3 region has 14 residues. Germline V gene lookup returns CDR1 MDHEN and CDR2 SYDVKM. Here the CDR3 DNA reads TGTGCCAGCAGTTTGACAGCACACTCCTACGAGCAGTACTTC. Translating it yields CASSLTAHSYEQYF.

This clonotype was recorded at least ten times. The chain is built from TRBV21-1 and TRBJ1-6; TRBD1, the D gene given by the table, was not confirmed from the DNA. TRBV21-1 is listed as a pseudogene. The CDR3 extends over 16 amino acids. The CDR3 sequence is CASSKISRQNNSPLHF. Written as DNA, the CDR3 is TGTGCCAGCAGCAAAATTTCTCGACAGAATAATTCACCCCTCCACTTT.

CDR3 in amino acids: CASSPRTNPDTQYF. CDR3 nucleotides: TGTGCCAGCAGCCCCCGGACTAACCCGGATACGCAGTATTTT. The chain joins TRBV9 to TRBJ2-3; maybe TRBD2 (6 bases). Looked up from germline, CDR1 is SGDLS and CDR2 is YYNGEE. This CDR3 region has 14 residues. Trimming shortened V by 4 bases and J by 6 bases, and 15 bases separated the two germline ends.

In its sample, this clonotype was seen a few times. As DNA, the CDR3 is TGTGCCAGCAGACGACAGGGCCCCGGGGAGCTGTTTTTT. Protein: CASRRQGPGELFF. This chain joins TRBV12-3 or TRBV12-4 and TRBJ2-2; 7 positions agree with TRBD1. V shed 6 bases, J shed 6 bases, and the junction held 4 bases outside the gene matches. CDR3 length: 13 amino acids.

This clonotype was seen many times. V and J are TRBV5-1 and TRBJ2-7; TRBD1 matches 9 bases. CDR3 length: 14 residues. The V gene's germline CDR1 is SGHRS and CDR2 YFSETQ. Germline trimming cut 2 bases from V and 5 bases from J; bases unmatched to any gene: 5. As DNA, the CDR3 is TGCGCCAGCAGCTTCGACAGGGGGATCGACGAGCAGTACTTC. Protein: CASSFDRGIDEQYF. Full variable domain (remainder filled in from reference TRBV5-1 and TRBJ2-7): KAGVTQTPRYLIKTRGQQVTLSCSPISGHRSVSWYQQTPGQGLQFLFEYFSETQRNKGNFPGRFSGRQFSNSRSEMNVSTLELGDSALYLCASSFDRGIDEQYFGPGTRLTVT.

There are many counts of this clonotype. DNA for the CDR3: TGCAGCGTTGTTGGACAGGGAGTCGGCTACACCTTC. Protein sequence: CSVVGQGVGYTF. The chain joins TRBV29-1 to TRBJ1-2; 8 bases agree with TRBD1. V shed 4 bases, J shed 8 bases, and the junction held 6 bases outside the gene matches. Germline lookup yields CDR1 SQVTM and CDR2 ANQGSEA. This CDR3 spans 12 amino acids.

This chain connects TRBV5-1 to TRBJ2-5, with D unresolved. This CDR3 has 14 residues. The ends were cut back, 1 base at V and 4 bases at J, with 11 bases in the middle. Germline V gives CDR1 SGHRS, CDR2 YFSETQ. CDR3: CASSLRIQRETQYF. The CDR3 coding sequence is TGCGCCAGCAGCTTGCGAATACAGCGAGAGACCCAGTACTTC.

This clonotype was found a few times. V and J are TRBV10-3 and TRBJ1-1, with 7 positions matching TRBD1. The junction had 4 bases not matched to a gene; V was cut back by 9 bases and J by 0 bases. Germline lookup yields CDR1 ENHRY and CDR2 SYGVKD. The CDR3 contains 13 residues. This CDR3 reads CAMRQGLNTEAFF. CDR3 nucleotides: TGTGCCATGAGACAGGGCCTGAACACTGAAGCTTTCTTT.

V usage is TRBV7-7 and J usage is TRBJ2-3; 8 positions match TRBD2. Unmatched junction bases numbered 13, after V lost 2 bases and J lost 9 bases. This CDR3 region has 16 residues. Germline CDR1 is SSHAT and CDR2 is FNYEAQ (reference sequence). CDR3 nucleotide sequence: TGTGCCAGCAGCTTATCGTCGGGAGGGCCTTTGGACACGCAGTATTTT. Translated: CASSLSSGGPLDTQYF.

This clonotype was counted a few times. This chain connects TRBV15 to TRBJ2-2, with unresolved D. The CDR3 spans 15 residues. V was pared by 7 bases and J by 0 bases, with 12 bases between. Germline V gene sequence: CDR1 LNHNV, CDR2 YYDKDF (reference sequence). CDR3 bases: TGTGCCACCACCCCTAGGCTAGCGAACACCGGGGAGCTGTTTTTT. Amino acid sequence: CATTPRLANTGELFF.

In this sample, this clonotype turned up a few times. The J gene is TRBJ1-2, the V gene TRBV4-2; tentative D call: TRBD1 (6 bases). Looked up from germline, CDR1 is LGHNA and CDR2 is YNFKEQ. CDR3 size: 16 residues. V dropped 1 base and J dropped 4 bases, with 16 bases sitting between them. The CDR3 DNA reads TGTGCCAGCAGCCAAGGGACAGCCTTAACCACCTATGGCTACACCTTC. Amino acid sequence: CASSQGTALTTYGYTF.

The chain combines TRBV4-1 with TRBJ2-7; 10 positions agree with TRBD2. The CDR3 consists of 16 residues. V was pared by 4 bases and J by 7 bases, with 13 bases of the junction left unmatched. In germline, CDR1 is MGHRA, CDR2 YSYEKL. In DNA, the CDR3 is TGCGCCAGCAGCCCCTCCGGGCTAGCGGGAGCGGGGGAGCAGTACTTC. Protein sequence: CASSPSGLAGAGEQYF.

The rearrangement links TRBV19 to TRBJ2-6; a weak D match, TRBD1 (6 bases). The V end was cut by 3 bases, the J end by 1 base, with 10 bases between. Germline loops: CDR1 LNHDA, CDR2 SQIVND (reference sequence). This CDR3 comprises 16 residues. Written as DNA, the CDR3 is TGTGCCAGTAGTATCGACAGGCAATCTGGGGCCAACGTCCTGACTTTC. Its protein product is CASSIDRQSGANVLTF.

The chain has TRBV3-1 and TRBJ2-2; no clear D. There are 12 residues in the CDR3. Trimming took 6 bases from V and 6 from J, leaving 8 bases between them. Germline values: CDR1 LGHDT, CDR2 YNNKEL (reference sequence). The CDR3 is CASRATAGELFF. CDR3 DNA sequence: TGTGCCAGCAGGGCGACGGCCGGGGAGCTGTTTTTT.

This clonotype was picked up a small number of times. The chain carries TRBV6-2 or TRBV6-3 and TRBJ2-2; maybe TRBD1 (6 bases). Trimming took off 7 bases at V and 1 base at J, with 10 bases between the two ends. Germline V gene sequence: CDR1 MNHEY, CDR2 SVGEGT. The CDR3 consists of 14 residues. The CDR3 is CASTPTGNTGELFF. CDR3 coding DNA: TGTGCCAGCACCCCGACAGGGAACACCGGGGAGCTGTTTTTT.

The chain combines TRBV4-1 with TRBJ1-4; D ambiguous. CDR1 and CDR2 from the germline V gene are MGHRA and YSYEKL. CDR3 size: 16 residues. The V and J ends lost 3 bases and 8 bases respectively, with 19 bases between them. CDR3 nucleotide sequence: TGCGCCAGCAGCCAGACGGACGGTGGGGTGGGAGAAAAACTGTTTTTT. It codes for CASSQTDGGVGEKLFF.

The chain carries TRBV9 and TRBJ2-7, with TRBD2 as a possible D gene (6 bases). Germline V gives CDR1 SGDLS, CDR2 YYNGEE. V dropped 0 bases and J dropped 1 base, with 14 bases sitting between them. This CDR3 is 16 amino acids long. The CDR3 sequence is CASSVDSDGGSYEQYF. The DNA of the CDR3 is TGTGCCAGCAGCGTAGACTCGGACGGGGGATCCTACGAGCAGTACTTC.

The CDR3 region is CASTSRLAAYNEQFF. Written as DNA, the CDR3 is TGTGCCAGCACCTCGAGACTAGCGGCCTACAATGAGCAGTTCTTC. The rearrangement joins TRBV5-5 to TRBJ2-1; 9 bases align to TRBD2. V was pared by 6 bases and J by 2 bases, with 6 bases of the junction left unmatched. Germline assignment: CDR1 SGHKS and CDR2 YYEKEE (reference sequence). The CDR3 is 15 residues long.

The chain has TRBV28 and TRBJ2-7; 8 bases match TRBD1. The CDR3 extends over 17 amino acids. After removal of 3 bases from V and 1 base from J, the junction contained 11 bases not matched to a gene. Germline assignment: CDR1 MDHEN and CDR2 SYDVKM. Written as DNA, the CDR3 is TGTGCCAGCAGTTTGGTCCCAGGGACAGGTCAGTCCTACGAGCAGTACTTC. Its translation: CASSLVPGTGQSYEQYF.

This clonotype appeared a few times. The J gene is TRBJ1-6, the V gene TRBV10-3, with 7 positions matching TRBD1. CDR1 and CDR2 (germline): ENHRY, SYGVKD. This CDR3 is built from 14 residues. The ends lost 3 bases at V and 14 bases at J; junction bases unmatched: 10. The CDR3 sequence: CAISDLTDRMTLHF. The CDR3 bases are TGTGCCATCAGTGACCTGACGGACAGGATGACCCTCCACTTT.

This clonotype was counted a few times. The V call is TRBV9, the J call TRBJ2-1; D call uncertain. V lost 2 bases and J lost 5, with 11 bases in between. Germline V gene data show CDR1 as SGDLS and CDR2 as YYNGEE. CDR3 size: 14 residues. The CDR3 sequence: CASSVPSADNEQFF. CDR3 bases: TGTGCCAGCAGCGTCCCTAGTGCCGACAATGAGCAGTTCTTC.